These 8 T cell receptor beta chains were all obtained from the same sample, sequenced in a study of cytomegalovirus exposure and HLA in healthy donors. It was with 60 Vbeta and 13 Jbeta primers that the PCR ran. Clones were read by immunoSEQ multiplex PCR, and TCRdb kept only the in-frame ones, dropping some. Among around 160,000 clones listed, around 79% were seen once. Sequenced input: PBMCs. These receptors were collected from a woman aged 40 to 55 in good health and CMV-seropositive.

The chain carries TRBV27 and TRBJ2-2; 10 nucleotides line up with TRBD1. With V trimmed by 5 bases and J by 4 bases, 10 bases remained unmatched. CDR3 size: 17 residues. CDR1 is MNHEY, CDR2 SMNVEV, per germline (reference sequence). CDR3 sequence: CASSPAGTGVFTGELFF. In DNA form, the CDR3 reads TGTGCCAGCAGTCCGGCCGGGACAGGGGTCTTCACCGGGGAGCTGTTTTTT.

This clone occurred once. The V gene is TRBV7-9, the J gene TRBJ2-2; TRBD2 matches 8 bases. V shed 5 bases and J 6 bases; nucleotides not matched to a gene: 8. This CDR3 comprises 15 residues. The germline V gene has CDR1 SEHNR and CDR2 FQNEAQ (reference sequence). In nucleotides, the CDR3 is TGTGCCAGCAGCGTCGGGGGGGCCTCGGCCGGGGAGCTGTTTTTT. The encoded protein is CASSVGGASAGELFF. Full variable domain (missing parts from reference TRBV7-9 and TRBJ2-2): DTGVSQNPRHKITKRGQNVTFRCDPISEHNRLYWYRQTLGQGPEFLTYFQNEAQLEKSRLLSDRFSAERPKGSFSTLEIQRTEQGDSAMYLCASSVGGASAGELFFGEGSRLTVL.

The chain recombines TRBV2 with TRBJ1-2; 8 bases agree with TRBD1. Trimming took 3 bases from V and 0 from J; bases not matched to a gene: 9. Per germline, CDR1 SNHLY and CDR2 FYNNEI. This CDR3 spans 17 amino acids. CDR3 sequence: CASSEGPGQGTNYGYTF. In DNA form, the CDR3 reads TGTGCCAGCAGTGAGGGGCCTGGACAGGGAACTAACTATGGCTACACCTTC.

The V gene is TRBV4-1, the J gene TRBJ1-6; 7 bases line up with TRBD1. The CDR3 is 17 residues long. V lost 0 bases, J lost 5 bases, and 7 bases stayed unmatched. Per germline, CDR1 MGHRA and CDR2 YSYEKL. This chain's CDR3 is CASSQEGGGAHNSPLHF. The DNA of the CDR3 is TGCGCCAGCAGCCAAGAAGGAGGGGGCGCACATAATTCACCCCTCCACTTT.

The CDR3 coding sequence is TGTGCCAGCAGCCAAGAGTCTAGCGGGCAACGCACAGATACGCAGTATTTT. As protein: CASSQESSGQRTDTQYF. The rearrangement joins TRBV4-2 to TRBJ2-3, with 8 nucleotides matching TRBD2. The length of the CDR3 is 17 residues. With V trimmed by 0 bases and J by 1 base, 6 bases remained unmatched. Per germline, CDR1 LGHNA and CDR2 YNFKEQ.

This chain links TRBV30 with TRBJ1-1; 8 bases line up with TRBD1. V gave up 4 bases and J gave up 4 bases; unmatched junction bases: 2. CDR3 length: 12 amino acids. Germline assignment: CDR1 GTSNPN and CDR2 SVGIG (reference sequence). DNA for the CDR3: TGTGCCTGGACAGGGGGCATCACTGAAGCTTTCTTT. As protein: CAWTGGITEAFF.

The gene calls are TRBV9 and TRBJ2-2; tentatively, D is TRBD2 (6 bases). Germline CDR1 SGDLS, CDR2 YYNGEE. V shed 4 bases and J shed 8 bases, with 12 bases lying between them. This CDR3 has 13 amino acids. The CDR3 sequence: CASSTPEGGELFF. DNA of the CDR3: TGTGCCAGCAGCACACCGGAGGGAGGGGAGCTGTTTTTT.

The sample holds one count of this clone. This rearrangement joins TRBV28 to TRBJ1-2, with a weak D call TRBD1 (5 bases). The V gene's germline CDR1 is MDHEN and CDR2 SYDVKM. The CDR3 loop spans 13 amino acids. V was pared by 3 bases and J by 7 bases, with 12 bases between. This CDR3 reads CASSFGQGGGYTF. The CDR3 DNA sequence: TGTGCCAGCAGTTTCGGCCAGGGAGGTGGCTACACCTTC.